This TCR beta chain was observed in a study of blood T cell repertoires in COVID-19. Study details: The samples span acute and convalescent COVID-19 from the United States, Italy and Spain. Sources were T cells, B-cell-depleted T cells, or PBMCs; the material itself was cDNA or gDNA.

J was trimmed by 1 base and V by 8 bases; bases with no gene match: 4. From germline, CDR1 is MNHNY and CDR2 SVGAGI (reference sequence). The CDR3 totals 14 residues. Per the study methods: The assay estimated nucleated cells by amplifying reference gene primers. Measured with immunoSEQ multiplex PCR; TCRdb has only the in-frame clones, and not every one. D and trimming were read from the DNA, whereas the V and J calls and clone size are those reported in that table. There are nearly 350,000 clones in the sample; around four fifths occur only once, and approximately 3.1% lies in the top ten. This clone has ten or more counts. Other DNA variants within this sample encode the same CDR3.

This TCR derives from a man aged 25 to 40 with active or convalescent COVID-19. The specimen was peripheral blood. This chain connects TRBV6-6 to TRBJ1-5, with TRBD1 matching over 8 bases. Here the CDR3 reads CASGTGGSNQPQHF. CDR3 DNA: TGTGCCAGCGGAACAGGGGGAAGCAATCAGCCCCAGCATTTT.